The rows below give T cell receptor beta chains drawn from one sample of a study of shared clonotypes between healthy human individuals. Libraries were prepared by immunoSEQ multiplex PCR; TCRdb keeps only in-frame clonotypes and omits some of them. The data hold approximately 2.5 million clones, with 90% to 95% observed a single time. The source material was naive CD4+ T cells from PBMCs. The receptors shown here come from a man younger than 30 in good health. Some clones in this sample may be carry-over from other donors' samples. Each CDR3 is given with its conserved first and last residue. A D gene is named only where the DNA matches it firmly. Part of the rows lack a size; the others show once, few, many or a class for expanded clones.

len	v_gene	d_gene	abundance	j_gene	CDR3aa	CDR3nt
12	TRBV7-9	TRBD2	.	TRBJ2-7	CASSFVAGEGNF	TGTGCCAGCAGCTTTGTCGCGGGAGAAGGAAACTTC
17	TRBV5-1	.	.	TRBJ2-6	CASSLDGLGNGANVLTF	TGCGCCAGCAGCTTGGATGGGTTGGGAAACGGGGCCAACGTCCTGACTTTC
16	TRBV29-1	TRBD1	.	TRBJ2-5	CSGARRGQGFQETQYF	TGCAGCGGCGCCCGTCGGGGACAGGGATTTCAAGAGACCCAGTACTTC
17	TRBV7-9	.	.	TRBJ1-3	CASSLALGSGTGNTIYF	TGTGCCAGCAGCTTAGCGCTCGGATCAGGGACTGGAAACACCATATATTTT
14	TRBV6-6	.	.	TRBJ2-7	CASTPKGTSYEQYF	TGTGCCAGCACCCCAAAAGGGACCTCCTACGAGCAGTACTTC
15	TRBV4-2	TRBD2	.	TRBJ2-7	CASSPTGSGTYEQYF	TGTGCCAGCAGCCCAACGGGTAGCGGGACCTACGAGCAGTACTTC
14	TRBV11-2	.	.	TRBJ2-1	CASSSAGTYNEQFF	TGTGCCAGCAGCTCGGCAGGTACCTACAATGAGCAGTTCTTC
16	TRBV6-5	TRBD2	.	TRBJ2-1	CASSSERENAYNEQFF	TGTGCCAGCAGTTCGGAGCGGGAAAATGCCTACAATGAGCAGTTCTTC
15	TRBV7-6	TRBD2	.	TRBJ2-1	CASSSGGGPYNEQFF	TGTGCCAGCAGCTCGGGCGGGGGGCCCTACAATGAGCAGTTCTTC
14	TRBV2	.	few	TRBJ1-1	CASSIRGEGTEAFF	TGTGCCAGCAGCATACGGGGGGAAGGGACTGAAGCTTTCTTT
13	TRBV6-5	TRBD1	.	TRBJ2-7	CASKGAANYEQYF	TGTGCCAGCAAGGGGGCGGCAAACTACGAGCAGTACTTC
15	TRBV7-8	.	.	TRBJ1-2	CASSYRASEAYGYTF	TGTGCCAGCAGCTATCGTGCGTCGGAGGCCTATGGCTACACCTTC
14	TRBV6-1	TRBD1	once	TRBJ2-3	CASSDGQVIDTQYF	TGTGCCAGCAGTGACGGACAGGTTATAGATACGCAGTATTTT
14	TRBV19	.	.	TRBJ2-5	CASRVRDSQETQYF	TGTGCCAGTAGGGTCCGGGACTCACAAGAGACCCAGTACTTC
16	TRBV28	.	.	TRBJ2-1	CASSRRQFLSYNEQFF	TGTGCCAGCAGCCGCCGGCAGTTTTTGTCCTACAATGAGCAGTTCTTC
14	TRBV28	.	few	TRBJ1-5	CASTRTGRIQPQHF	TGTGCCAGCACCCGAACAGGGAGGATTCAGCCCCAGCATTTT
14	TRBV19	TRBD1	.	TRBJ1-5	CASQDRRSNQPQHF	TGTGCCAGTCAGGACAGGCGAAGCAATCAGCCCCAGCATTTT
15	TRBV6-1	TRBD2	.	TRBJ2-1	CASSPGTSGANEQFF	TGTGCCAGCAGTCCCGGGACTAGCGGGGCAAATGAGCAGTTCTTC
15	TRBV18	.	.	TRBJ2-7	CASSPGRYLSYEQYF	TGTGCCAGCTCACCAGGCAGGTATCTCTCCTACGAGCAGTACTTC
14	TRBV7-2	TRBD1	.	TRBJ1-6	CASSLRDRRSPLHF	TGTGCCAGCAGCTTACGGGACAGGAGATCACCCCTCCACTTT
13	TRBV19	.	.	TRBJ1-1	CASSFRGNTEAFF	TGTGCCAGTAGTTTTAGGGGGAACACTGAAGCTTTCTTT
16	TRBV7-8	TRBD2	.	TRBJ2-7	CASSSATSGSKYEQYF	TGTGCCAGCAGCTCCGCGACTAGCGGGAGTAAATACGAGCAGTACTTC
14	TRBV28	.	.	TRBJ1-1	CASSPALGNTEAFF	TGTGCCAGCAGCCCCGCGTTAGGGAACACTGAAGCTTTCTTT
13	TRBV5-1	.	.	TRBJ2-7	CASSFSNSYEQYF	TGCGCCAGCAGCTTTTCAAACTCCTACGAGCAGTACTTC
14	TRBV5-4	.	.	TRBJ2-1	CASNVKSSYNEQFF	TGTGCCAGCAATGTGAAGAGCTCCTACAATGAGCAGTTCTTC
18	TRBV5-1	TRBD2	.	TRBJ2-3	CASSLLSTSGASTDTQYF	TGCGCCAGCAGCCTCCTCTCGACTAGCGGTGCTAGCACAGATACGCAGTATTTT
16	TRBV28	.	.	TRBJ2-3	CASTTRWGVSTDTQYF	TGTGCCAGCACCACAAGGTGGGGGGTAAGCACAGATACGCAGTATTTT
14	TRBV5-1	.	.	TRBJ2-5	CASSLSGLDRTQYF	TGCGCCAGCAGCTTGTCAGGCCTAGATAGGACCCAGTACTTC
15	TRBV2	TRBD2	.	TRBJ2-2	CASRGTSGGTGELFF	TGTGCCAGCAGGGGGACTAGCGGGGGCACCGGGGAGCTGTTTTTT
17	TRBV7-3	.	.	TRBJ2-6	CASSSREGPAGANVLTF	TGTGCCAGCAGCTCGAGAGAGGGACCGGCTGGGGCCAACGTCCTGACTTTC
17	TRBV5-1	TRBD1	.	TRBJ1-1	CASSLRTGGGMNTEAFF	TGCGCCAGCAGCCTACGGACAGGGGGAGGCATGAACACTGAAGCTTTCTTT
14	TRBV7-9	TRBD1	.	TRBJ2-2	CADQQGAPTGELFF	TGTGCTGACCAACAGGGGGCACCCACCGGGGAGCTGTTTTTT
17	TRBV28	TRBD2	.	TRBJ2-1	CASSPASGRASYNEQFF	TGTGCCAGCAGTCCCGCTAGCGGGAGGGCCTCCTACAATGAGCAGTTCTTC
16	TRBV28	.	.	TRBJ2-5	CASSLGGTTGERTQYF	TGTGCCAGCAGTTTGGGGGGTACCACAGGGGAAAGGACCCAGTACTTC
15	TRBV11-2	TRBD1	.	TRBJ2-7	CASSPTEDRGYEQYF	TGTGCCAGCAGCCCAACTGAGGACAGGGGTTACGAGCAGTACTTC
14	TRBV5-4	TRBD2	.	TRBJ2-4	CASSLGQAGDIQYF	TGTGCCAGCAGCTTGGGCCAGGCGGGAGACATTCAGTACTTC
10	TRBV20-1	.	once	TRBJ2-1	CSAWQEGQFF	TGCAGTGCTTGGCAAGAGGGGCAGTTCTTC
18	TRBV28	TRBD1	.	TRBJ1-5	CASSLGQGSVYSNQPQHF	TGTGCCAGCAGTTTGGGACAGGGGAGTGTCTATAGCAATCAGCCCCAGCATTTT
14	TRBV5-6	TRBD1	.	TRBJ2-7	CASSSGQGIYEQYF	TGTGCCAGCAGCTCAGGACAGGGGATCTACGAGCAGTACTTC
16	TRBV4-2	TRBD1	.	TRBJ1-1	CASSQVGRTGNTEAFF	TGTGCCAGCAGCCAAGTTGGTCGGACAGGGAACACTGAAGCTTTCTTT
11	TRBV6-6	.	.	TRBJ1-1	CASSYGNEAFF	TGTGCCAGCAGTTACGGGAACGAAGCTTTCTTT
14	TRBV5-4	.	.	TRBJ1-2	CASSLEGWAGGYTF	TGTGCCAGCAGCTTGGAGGGGTGGGCAGGAGGCTACACCTTC
14	TRBV5-1	.	.	TRBJ2-1	CASSLGTDIGKQFF	TGCGCCAGCAGCTTGGGGACGGATATCGGTAAGCAGTTCTTC
17	TRBV11-2	.	.	TRBJ2-7	CASSPPPGHFDSYEQYF	TGTGCCAGCAGCCCGCCCCCCGGACACTTCGACTCCTACGAGCAGTACTTC
16	TRBV10-1	.	.	TRBJ1-1	CATLIGGTSGTTEAFF	TGCGCCACCCTTATTGGGGGGACAAGTGGTACCACTGAAGCTTTCTTT
16	TRBV11-2	TRBD2	once	TRBJ2-1	CASSLNPGLAGGEQFF	TGTGCCAGCAGCTTAAACCCGGGACTAGCGGGAGGTGAGCAGTTCTTC
20	TRBV28	TRBD2	once	TRBJ2-1	CASSPPGLAGEYMEDNEQFF	TGTGCCAGCAGTCCTCCAGGGCTAGCGGGAGAATACATGGAAGACAATGAGCAGTTCTTC
14	TRBV18	TRBD1	.	TRBJ2-7	CASSAGTGSYEQYF	TGTGCCAGCTCTGCCGGGACAGGGTCCTACGAGCAGTACTTC